This TCR beta chain was identified during a study of glioma-infiltrating T cells after dendritic cell vaccination. Method: immunoSEQ multiplex PCR; TCRdb's copy keeps in-frame clones and lacks some. The sample lists over 90,000 clones; 70% to 90% were seen once. With 4 bases clipped from V and 4 bases from J, the junction kept 5 bases outside the gene matches. This CDR3 is 14 amino acids long. From germline, CDR1 is SGHRS and CDR2 YFSETQ. The chain uses TRBV5-1 and TRBJ1-5; 7 bases match TRBD1. This TCR was recovered from a human donor with glioblastoma. The source was blood, collected before dendritic cell vaccination. CDR3 in DNA: TGCGCCAGCAGCCGGACAGGTATAAATCAGCCCCAGCATTTT. Its protein product is CASSRTGINQPQHF. Full variable domain (missing parts from reference TRBV5-1 and TRBJ1-5): KAGVTQTPRYLIKTRGQQVTLSCSPISGHRSVSWYQQTPGQGLQFLFEYFSETQRNKGNFPGRFSGRQFSNSRSEMNVSTLELGDSALYLCASSRTGINQPQHFGDGTRLSIL.